What follows are 9 T cell receptor beta chains derived from one specimen sequenced in a study of shared clonotypes between healthy human individuals. Repertoires were generated with immunoSEQ multiplex PCR, while TCRdb's copy carries only in-frame clones and drops some. The sample shows tens of thousands of clones, roughly three fifths of them seen only once. Sequenced material: memory CD8+ T cells sorted from blood. Described subset: CD45RO+ cells pooled with CCR7-negative TemRA cells. The source of these receptors is a man aged 25 to 45 in good health.

The rearrangement joins TRBV25-1 to TRBJ2-1; 8 nucleotides match TRBD2. The CDR3 extends over 15 amino acids. The V gene's germline CDR1 is MGHDK and CDR2 SYGVNS. The trim removed 3 bases at V and 7 bases at J, leaving 8 bases unmatched. The CDR3 sequence is CASSDQRERRNEQFF. The DNA for the CDR3 is TGTGCCAGCAGTGACCAGCGGGAGAGGCGGAATGAGCAGTTCTTC.

The rearrangement uses TRBV27 and TRBJ2-5; 7 bases fit TRBD1. Trimming at V came to 6 bases and at J to 0 bases, leaving 13 bases not matched to a gene. Per the germline V gene, CDR1 is MNHEY and CDR2 is SMNVEV (reference sequence). This CDR3 contains 17 residues. The chain's CDR3 is CASSRRDPRGYQETQYF. In DNA form, the CDR3 reads TGTGCCAGCAGCCGCCGGGACCCCAGGGGGTACCAAGAGACCCAGTACTTC.

The J gene is TRBJ2-1, the V gene TRBV6-1, with 14 bases aligning to TRBD2. Germline V gene sequence: CDR1 MNHNS, CDR2 SASEGT. The ends lost 2 bases at V and 3 bases at J; junction bases unmatched: 6. The CDR3 runs to 18 residues. In DNA form, the CDR3 reads TGTGCCAGCAGTGAACTTGGGACTAGCGGGGGACTCTACAATGAGCAGTTCTTC. Translating gives CASSELGTSGGLYNEQFF.

The J gene is TRBJ1-5, the V gene TRBV7-9; TRBD1 matches at 7 bases. The CDR3 runs 14 residues. Germline lookup yields CDR1 SEHNR and CDR2 FQNEAQ (reference sequence). With 1 base clipped from V and 5 bases from J, the junction kept 2 bases outside the gene matches. CDR3 region: CASSLGTGYQPQHF. The CDR3 DNA reads TGTGCCAGCAGCTTAGGGACAGGCTATCAGCCCCAGCATTTT. Full variable domain (outside the CDR3, taken from reference TRBV7-9 and TRBJ1-5): DTGVSQNPRHKITKRGQNVTFRCDPISEHNRLYWYRQTLGQGPEFLTYFQNEAQLEKSRLLSDRFSAERPKGSFSTLEIQRTEQGDSAMYLCASSLGTGYQPQHFGDGTRLSIL.

This clone was seen only a few times. The chain employs TRBV5-5 and TRBJ2-7, with D uncertain. CDR3 length equals 14 residues. V was shortened by 3 bases and J by 3 bases, with 13 bases between the two germline ends. Germline loops: CDR1 SGHKS, CDR2 YYEKEE (reference sequence). The CDR3 reads CASSSISAIYEQYF. The DNA for the CDR3 is TGTGCCAGCAGCTCAATCAGTGCAATCTACGAGCAGTACTTC. The whole variable domain, filled in from reference TRBV5-5 and TRBJ2-7, reads DAGVTQSPTHLIKTRGQQVTLRCSPISGHKSVSWYQQVLGQGPQFIFQYYEKEERGRGNFPDRFSARQFPNYSSELNVNALLLGDSALYLCASSSISAIYEQYFGPGTRLTVT.

The chain is built from TRBV27 and TRBJ2-7; either TRBD1 or TRBD2 may fit D (6 bases each). CDR3 length: 14 residues. CDR1 and CDR2 (germline): MNHEY, SMNVEV (reference sequence). Trimming cost V 2 bases and J 5 bases, with 13 bases left between them. The chain's CDR3 is CASSLQQGGNEQYF. The CDR3 region has the DNA TGTGCCAGCAGTTTACAACAGGGAGGAAACGAGCAGTACTTC.

This clone was observed once. The same CDR3 is also encoded by other DNA sequences in this sample. The gene calls are TRBV7-8 and TRBJ2-1; possible D gene TRBD2, 5 bases. The ends were cut back, 1 base at V and 2 bases at J, with 9 bases in the middle. CDR1 and CDR2 from the germline V gene are SGHVS and FQNEAQ. The CDR3 runs to 15 residues. CDR3 DNA sequence: TGTGCCAGCAGCTTAGGCCCTAGCCCCTACAATGAGCAGTTCTTC. Protein product: CASSLGPSPYNEQFF.

The chain has TRBV4-1 and TRBJ2-5; D is unresolved. Germline V gene lookup returns CDR1 MGHRA and CDR2 YSYEKL. This CDR3 has 15 amino acids. V was shortened by 0 bases and J by 2 bases, with 10 bases between the two germline ends. The CDR3 DNA sequence: TGCGCCAGCAGCCAAGATCTCGGGTTTCAAGAGACCCAGTACTTC. Translating it yields CASSQDLGFQETQYF.

This clone was counted between two and nine times. The V and J genes are TRBV2 and TRBJ2-5; 8 positions match TRBD1. The germline CDR1 and CDR2 sequences are SNHLY and FYNNEI. V lost 7 bases, J lost 2 bases, and 6 bases stayed unmatched. This CDR3 has 14 amino acids. Here the CDR3 reads CASNRDRNQETQYF. As DNA, the CDR3 is TGTGCCAGCAACCGGGACAGGAATCAAGAGACCCAGTACTTC.